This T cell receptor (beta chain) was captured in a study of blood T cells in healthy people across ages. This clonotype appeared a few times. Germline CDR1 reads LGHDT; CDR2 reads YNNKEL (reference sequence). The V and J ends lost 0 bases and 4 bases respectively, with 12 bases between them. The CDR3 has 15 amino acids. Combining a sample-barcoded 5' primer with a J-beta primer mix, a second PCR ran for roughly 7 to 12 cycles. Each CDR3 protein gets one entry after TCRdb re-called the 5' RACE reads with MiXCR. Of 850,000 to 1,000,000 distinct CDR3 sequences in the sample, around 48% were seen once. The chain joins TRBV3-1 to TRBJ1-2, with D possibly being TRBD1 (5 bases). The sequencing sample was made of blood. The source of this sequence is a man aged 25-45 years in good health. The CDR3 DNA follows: TGTGCCAGCAGCCAAGAAGGAGGGACTGCCTATGGCTACACCTTC. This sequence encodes CASSQEGGTAYGYTF.